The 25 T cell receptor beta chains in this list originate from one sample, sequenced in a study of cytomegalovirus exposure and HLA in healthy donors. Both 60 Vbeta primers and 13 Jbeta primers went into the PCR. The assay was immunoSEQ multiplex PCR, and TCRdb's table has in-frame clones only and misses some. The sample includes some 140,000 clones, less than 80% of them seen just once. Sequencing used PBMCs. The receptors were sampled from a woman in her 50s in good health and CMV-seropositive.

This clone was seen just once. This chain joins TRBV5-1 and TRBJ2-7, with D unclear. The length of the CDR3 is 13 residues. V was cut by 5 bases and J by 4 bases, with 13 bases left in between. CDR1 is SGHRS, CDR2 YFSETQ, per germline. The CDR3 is CASSPDPGYEQYF. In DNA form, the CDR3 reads TGCGCCAGCAGTCCCGATCCCGGTTACGAGCAGTACTTC.

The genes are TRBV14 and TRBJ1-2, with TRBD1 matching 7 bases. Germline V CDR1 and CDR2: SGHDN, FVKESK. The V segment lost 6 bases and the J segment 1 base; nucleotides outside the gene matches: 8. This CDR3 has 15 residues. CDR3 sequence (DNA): TGTGCCAGCAGTCCCGGGGACAGCCTTAACTATGGCTACACCTTC. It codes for CASSPGDSLNYGYTF.

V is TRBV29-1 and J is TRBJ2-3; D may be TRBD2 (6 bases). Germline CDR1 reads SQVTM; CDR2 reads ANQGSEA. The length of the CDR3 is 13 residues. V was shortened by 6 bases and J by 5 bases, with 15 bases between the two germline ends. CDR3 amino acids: CSVGLSSGDTQYF. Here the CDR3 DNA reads TGCAGCGTCGGACTATCCTCGGGAGATACGCAGTATTTT.

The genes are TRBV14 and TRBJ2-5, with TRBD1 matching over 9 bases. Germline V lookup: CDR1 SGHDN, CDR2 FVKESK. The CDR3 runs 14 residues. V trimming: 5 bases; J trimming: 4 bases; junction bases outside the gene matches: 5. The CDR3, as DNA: TGTGCCAGCAGCAAGGGACAGGGCCGAGAGACCCAGTACTTC. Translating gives CASSKGQGRETQYF.

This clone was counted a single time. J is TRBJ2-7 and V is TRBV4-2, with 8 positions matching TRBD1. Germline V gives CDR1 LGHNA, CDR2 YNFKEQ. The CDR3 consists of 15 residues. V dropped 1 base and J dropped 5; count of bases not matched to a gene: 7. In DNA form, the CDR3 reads TGTGCCAGCAGCCAAGTGGGGACAGGTGGAAACGAGCAGTACTTC. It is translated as CASSQVGTGGNEQYF.

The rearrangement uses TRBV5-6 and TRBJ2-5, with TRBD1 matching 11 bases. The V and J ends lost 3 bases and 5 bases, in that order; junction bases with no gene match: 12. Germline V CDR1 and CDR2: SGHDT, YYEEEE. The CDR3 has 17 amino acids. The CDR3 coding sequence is TGTGCCAGCAGCTACCGGGACAGGGGGATAGTGTGGGAGACCCAGTACTTC. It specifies CASSYRDRGIVWETQYF. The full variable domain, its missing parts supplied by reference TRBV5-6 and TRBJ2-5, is DAGVTQSPTHLIKTRGQQVTLRCSPKSGHDTVSWYQQALGQGPQFIFQYYEEEERQRGNFPDRFSGHQFPNYSSELNVNALLLGDSALYLCASSYRDRGIVWETQYFGPGTRLLVL.

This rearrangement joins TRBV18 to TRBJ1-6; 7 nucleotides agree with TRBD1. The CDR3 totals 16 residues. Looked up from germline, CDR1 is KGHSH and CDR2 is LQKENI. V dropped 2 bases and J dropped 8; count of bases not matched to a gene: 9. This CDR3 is CASSPALAGGDSPLHF. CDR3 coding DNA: TGTGCCAGCTCACCAGCCTTGGCAGGGGGTGATTCACCCCTCCACTTT.

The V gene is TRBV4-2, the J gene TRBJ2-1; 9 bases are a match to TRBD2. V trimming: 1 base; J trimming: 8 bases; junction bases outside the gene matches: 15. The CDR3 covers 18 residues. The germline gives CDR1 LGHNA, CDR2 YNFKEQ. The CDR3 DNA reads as TGTGCCAGCAGCCAAGTTTGGGGCAGCGGGGGGCCAACCGATGAGCAGTTCTTC. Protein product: CASSQVWGSGGPTDEQFF.

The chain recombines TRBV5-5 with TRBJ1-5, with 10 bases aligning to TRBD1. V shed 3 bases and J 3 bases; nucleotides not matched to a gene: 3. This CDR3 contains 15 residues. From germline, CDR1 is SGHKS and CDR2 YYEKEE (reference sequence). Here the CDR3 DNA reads TGTGCCAGCAGCTGGGGGACAGGGGCCAATCAGCCCCAGCATTTT. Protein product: CASSWGTGANQPQHF.

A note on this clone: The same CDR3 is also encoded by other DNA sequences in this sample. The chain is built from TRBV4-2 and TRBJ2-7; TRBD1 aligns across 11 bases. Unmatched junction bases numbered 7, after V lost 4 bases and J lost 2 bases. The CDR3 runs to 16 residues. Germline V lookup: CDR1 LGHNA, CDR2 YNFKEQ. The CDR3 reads CASSPHGTGGTYEQYF. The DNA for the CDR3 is TGTGCCAGCAGCCCTCACGGGACAGGGGGAACCTACGAGCAGTACTTC.

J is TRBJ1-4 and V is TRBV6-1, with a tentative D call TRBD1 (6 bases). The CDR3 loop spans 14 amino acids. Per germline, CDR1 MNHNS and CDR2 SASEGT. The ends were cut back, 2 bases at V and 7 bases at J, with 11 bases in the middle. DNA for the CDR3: TGTGCCAGCAGTGAACTGGGGGCGGGTGAAAAACTGTTTTTT. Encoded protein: CASSELGAGEKLFF.

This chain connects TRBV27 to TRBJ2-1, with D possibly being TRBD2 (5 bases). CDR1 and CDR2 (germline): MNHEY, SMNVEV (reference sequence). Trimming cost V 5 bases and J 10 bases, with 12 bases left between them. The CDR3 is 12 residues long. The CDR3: CASSAKGGEQFF. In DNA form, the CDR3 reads TGTGCCAGCAGTGCGAAGGGCGGGGAGCAGTTCTTC.

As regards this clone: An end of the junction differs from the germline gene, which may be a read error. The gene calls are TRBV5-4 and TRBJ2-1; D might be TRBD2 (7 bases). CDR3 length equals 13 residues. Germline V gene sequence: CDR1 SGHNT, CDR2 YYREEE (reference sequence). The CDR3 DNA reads TGTGCCAGCAGCTTGGCTGGCCGGGGGGCTTGGATCTTC. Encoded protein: CASSLAGRGAWIF.

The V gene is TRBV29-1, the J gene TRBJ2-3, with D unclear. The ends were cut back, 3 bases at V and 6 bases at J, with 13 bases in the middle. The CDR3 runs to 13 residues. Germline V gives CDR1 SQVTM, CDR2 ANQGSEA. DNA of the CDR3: TGCAGCGTTGATCAGTTTCCCACCGATACGCAGTATTTT. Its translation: CSVDQFPTDTQYF.

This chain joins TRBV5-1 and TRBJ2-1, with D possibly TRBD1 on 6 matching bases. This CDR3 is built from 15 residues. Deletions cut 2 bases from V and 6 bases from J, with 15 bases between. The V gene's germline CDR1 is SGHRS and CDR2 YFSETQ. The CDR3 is CASSFDPGDTNEQFF. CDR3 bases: TGCGCCAGCAGCTTTGACCCCGGGGACACCAATGAGCAGTTCTTC.

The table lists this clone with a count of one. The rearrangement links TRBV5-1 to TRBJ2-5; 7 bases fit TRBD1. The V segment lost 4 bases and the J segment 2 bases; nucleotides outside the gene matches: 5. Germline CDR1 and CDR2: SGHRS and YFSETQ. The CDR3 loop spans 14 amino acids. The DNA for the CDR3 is TGCGCCAGCAGCCCAGGGACAGAGCAAGAGACCCAGTACTTC. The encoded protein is CASSPGTEQETQYF.

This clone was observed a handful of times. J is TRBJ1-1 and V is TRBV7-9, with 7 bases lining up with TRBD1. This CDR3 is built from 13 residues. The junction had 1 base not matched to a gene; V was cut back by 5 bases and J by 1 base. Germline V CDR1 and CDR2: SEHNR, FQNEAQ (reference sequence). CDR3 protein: CASSNRGNTEAFF. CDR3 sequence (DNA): TGTGCCAGCAGCAACAGGGGGAACACTGAAGCTTTCTTT.

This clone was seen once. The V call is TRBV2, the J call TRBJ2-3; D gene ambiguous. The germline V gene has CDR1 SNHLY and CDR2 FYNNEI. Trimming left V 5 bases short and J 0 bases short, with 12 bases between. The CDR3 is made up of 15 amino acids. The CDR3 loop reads CASSWAHPSTDTQYF. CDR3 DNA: TGTGCCAGCAGTTGGGCCCACCCCAGCACAGATACGCAGTATTTT.

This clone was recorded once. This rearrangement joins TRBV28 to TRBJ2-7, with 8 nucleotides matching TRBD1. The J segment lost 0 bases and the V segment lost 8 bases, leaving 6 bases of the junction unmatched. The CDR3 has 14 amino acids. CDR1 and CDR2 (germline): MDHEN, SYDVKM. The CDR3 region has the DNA TGTGCCAGCCGGGACAGGTTAATCTCCTACGAGCAGTACTTC. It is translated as CASRDRLISYEQYF.

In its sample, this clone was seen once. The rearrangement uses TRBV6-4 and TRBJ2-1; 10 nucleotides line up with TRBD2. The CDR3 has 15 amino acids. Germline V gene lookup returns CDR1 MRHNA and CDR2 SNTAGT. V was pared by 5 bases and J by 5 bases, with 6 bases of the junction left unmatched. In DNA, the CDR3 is TGTGCCAGCAGTCTCCTTAGCGGGGGGAACAATGAGCAGTTCTTC. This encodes CASSLLSGGNNEQFF.

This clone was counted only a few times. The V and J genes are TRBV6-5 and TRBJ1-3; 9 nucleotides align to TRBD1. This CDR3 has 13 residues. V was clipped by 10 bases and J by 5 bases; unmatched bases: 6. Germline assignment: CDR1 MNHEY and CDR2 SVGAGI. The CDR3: CATGGQGRNTIYF. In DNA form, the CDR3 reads TGTGCCACCGGGGGACAGGGACGAAACACCATATATTTT.

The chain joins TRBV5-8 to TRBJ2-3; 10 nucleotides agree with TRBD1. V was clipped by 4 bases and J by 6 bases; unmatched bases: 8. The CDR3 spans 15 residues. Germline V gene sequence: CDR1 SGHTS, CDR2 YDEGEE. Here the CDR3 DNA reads TGTGCCAGCAGCCCCGGGACAGGGGTTGTGGATACGCAGTATTTT. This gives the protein CASSPGTGVVDTQYF.

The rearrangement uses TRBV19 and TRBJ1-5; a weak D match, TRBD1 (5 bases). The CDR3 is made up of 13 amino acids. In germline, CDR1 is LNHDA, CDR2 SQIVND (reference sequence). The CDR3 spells CAGGGRLAQPQHF. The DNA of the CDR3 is TGTGCGGGGGGGGGAAGGCTCGCTCAGCCCCAGCATTTT.

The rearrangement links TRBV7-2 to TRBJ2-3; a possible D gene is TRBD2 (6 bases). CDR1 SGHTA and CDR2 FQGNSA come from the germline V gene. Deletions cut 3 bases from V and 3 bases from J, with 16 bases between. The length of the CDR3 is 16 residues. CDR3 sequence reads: CASSFQGGLGTDTQYF. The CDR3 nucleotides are TGTGCCAGCAGCTTTCAGGGAGGTTTAGGGACAGATACGCAGTATTTT.

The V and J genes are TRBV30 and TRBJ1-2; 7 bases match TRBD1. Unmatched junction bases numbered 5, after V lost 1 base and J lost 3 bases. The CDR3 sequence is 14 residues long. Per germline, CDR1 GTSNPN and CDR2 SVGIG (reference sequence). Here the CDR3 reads CAWSGGQAHYGYTF. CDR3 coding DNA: TGTGCCTGGAGTGGTGGACAGGCCCACTATGGCTACACCTTC.